This TCR beta chain is from a study of shared clonotypes between healthy human individuals. Broader study findings: The study generally estimated greater richness for naive than memory subsets.

The J segment lost 5 bases and the V segment lost 7 bases, leaving 9 bases of the junction unmatched. Germline-derived CDR1 and CDR2 are MNHNS and SASEGT. CDR3 length equals 15 residues. Data came from immunoSEQ multiplex PCR; TCRdb stores just in-frame clones and leaves some out. This sample has roughly 320,000 clones, with about nine tenths found just once. Regarding this clone: Its antigen is still unknown.

Source material: memory CD8+ T cells sorted from blood. Documented subset: CD45RO+ cells pooled with CCR7-negative TemRA cells. The chain recombines TRBV6-1 with TRBJ1-5; 9 bases line up with TRBD1. This TCR came from a man in his late teens or twenties in good health. As DNA, the CDR3 is TGTGCCAGCAATAACCGGGACAGGGAGGATCAGCCCCAGCATTTT. Protein product: CASNNRDREDQPQHF.